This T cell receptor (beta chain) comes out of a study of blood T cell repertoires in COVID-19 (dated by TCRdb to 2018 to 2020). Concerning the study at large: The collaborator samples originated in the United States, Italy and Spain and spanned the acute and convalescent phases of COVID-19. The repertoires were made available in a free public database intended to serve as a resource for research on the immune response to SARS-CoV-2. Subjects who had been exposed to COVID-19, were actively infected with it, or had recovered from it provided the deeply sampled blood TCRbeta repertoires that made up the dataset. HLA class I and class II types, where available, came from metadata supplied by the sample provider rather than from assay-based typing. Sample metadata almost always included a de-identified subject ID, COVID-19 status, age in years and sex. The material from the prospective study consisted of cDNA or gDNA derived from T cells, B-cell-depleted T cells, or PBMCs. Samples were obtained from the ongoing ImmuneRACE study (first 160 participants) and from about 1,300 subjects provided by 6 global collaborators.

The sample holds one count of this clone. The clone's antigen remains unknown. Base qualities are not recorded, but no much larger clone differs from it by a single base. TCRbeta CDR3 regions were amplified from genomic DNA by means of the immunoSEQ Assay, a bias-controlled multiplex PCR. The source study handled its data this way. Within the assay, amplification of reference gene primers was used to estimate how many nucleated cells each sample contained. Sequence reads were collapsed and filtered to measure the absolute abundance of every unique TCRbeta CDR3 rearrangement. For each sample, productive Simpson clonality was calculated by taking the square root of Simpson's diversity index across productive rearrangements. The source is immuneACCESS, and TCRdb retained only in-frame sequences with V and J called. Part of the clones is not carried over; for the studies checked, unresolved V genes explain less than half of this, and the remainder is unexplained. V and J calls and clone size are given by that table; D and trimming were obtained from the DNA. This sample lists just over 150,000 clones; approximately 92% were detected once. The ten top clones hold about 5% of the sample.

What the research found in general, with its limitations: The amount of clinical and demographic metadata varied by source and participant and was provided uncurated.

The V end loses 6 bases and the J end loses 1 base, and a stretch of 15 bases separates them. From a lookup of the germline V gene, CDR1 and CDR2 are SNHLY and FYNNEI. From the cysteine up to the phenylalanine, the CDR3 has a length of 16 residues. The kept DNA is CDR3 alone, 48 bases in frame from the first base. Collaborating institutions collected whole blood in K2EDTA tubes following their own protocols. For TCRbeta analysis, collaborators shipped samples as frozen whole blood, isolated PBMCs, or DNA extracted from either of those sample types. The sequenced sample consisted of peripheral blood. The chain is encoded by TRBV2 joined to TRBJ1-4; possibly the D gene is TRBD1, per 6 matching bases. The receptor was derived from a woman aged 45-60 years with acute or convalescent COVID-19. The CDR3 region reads CASRGAHRGTNEKLFF. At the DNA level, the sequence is TGTGCCAGCAGGGGGGCCCACAGAGGAACTAATGAAAAACTGTTTTTT. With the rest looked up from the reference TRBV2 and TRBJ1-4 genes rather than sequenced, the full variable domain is EPEVTQTPSHQVTQMGQEVILRCVPISNHLYFYWYRQILGQKVEFLVSFYNNEISEKSEIFDDQFSVERPDGSNFTLKIRSTKLEDSAMYFCASRGAHRGTNEKLFFGSGTQLSVL.